Shown below are 10 T cell receptor beta chains from a single sample sequenced in a study of T cells after yellow fever vaccination. One entry per CDR3 protein results from TCRdb running MiXCR on the 5' RACE reads. The table lists some 320,000 distinct CDR3 sequences, roughly 4% of them singletons, with about 26% in the top ten. The sample here was PBMCs, taken 5 days after the yellow fever booster vaccination. These receptors were obtained from a man between 18 and 29 years old who received the YFV17D yellow fever vaccine.

This clonotype came up many times. The J gene is TRBJ1-3, the V gene TRBV3-1; unclear D gene. Germline V gene sequence: CDR1 LGHDT, CDR2 YNNKEL (reference sequence). Trimming cost V 4 bases and J 0 bases, with 4 bases left between them. The CDR3 sequence is 13 residues long. The CDR3 region has the DNA TGTGCCAGCAGCCCCTACTCTGGAAACACCATATATTTT. It yields the protein CASSPYSGNTIYF. The variable domain in full, completed from reference TRBV3-1 and TRBJ1-3, reads DTAVSQTPKYLVTQMGNDKSIKCEQNLGHDTMYWYKQDSKKFLKIMFSYNNKELIINETVPNRFSPKSPDKAHLNLHINSLELGDSAVYFCASSPYSGNTIYFGEGSWLTVV.

The gene calls are TRBV7-9 and TRBJ1-5; no clear D. Deletions cut 4 bases from V and 0 bases from J, with 4 bases between. The germline V gene encodes CDR1 SEHNR and CDR2 FQNEAQ (reference sequence). The CDR3 consists of 13 residues. CDR3 bases: TGTGCCAGCAGCTCGTTTAGCAATCAGCCCCAGCATTTT. Protein product: CASSSFSNQPQHF.

The rearrangement joins TRBV19 to TRBJ1-2; D unclear. Germline-derived CDR1 and CDR2 are LNHDA and SQIVND (reference sequence). V lost 6 bases and J lost 5, with 13 bases in between. The CDR3 loop spans 13 amino acids. In nucleotides, the CDR3 is TGTGCCAGTAGCAAATACGAAGAGTATGGCTACACCTTC. Its protein product is CASSKYEEYGYTF.

This clonotype was detected a few times. The chain recombines TRBV20-1 with TRBJ2-5, with a possible D match to TRBD2 (5 bases). Trimming stripped 6 bases from V and 3 bases from J, with 11 bases between. Germline CDR1 and CDR2: DFQATT and SNEGSKA (reference sequence). The CDR3 has 12 amino acids. DNA for the CDR3: TGCAGTGCCACCCCGGGGAAAGAGACCCAGTACTTC. It encodes CSATPGKETQYF.

This clonotype showed up many times. The chain is built from TRBV19 and TRBJ1-5; D is perhaps TRBD1 (5 bases). CDR1 is LNHDA and CDR2 is SQIVND in the germline V gene (reference sequence). This CDR3 comprises 13 residues. Trimming stripped 5 bases from V and 6 bases from J, with 11 bases between. CDR3 in DNA: TGTGCCAGTAGTGGGCAGGGTAGTCAGCCCCAGCATTTT. Amino acids: CASSGQGSQPQHF.

This clonotype showed up many times. This rearrangement joins TRBV3-1 to TRBJ2-3; 11 bases are shared with TRBD2. CDR1 and CDR2 (germline): LGHDT, YNNKEL (reference sequence). Germline trimming cut 4 bases from V and 3 bases from J; bases unmatched to any gene: 6. The CDR3 spans 16 residues. The DNA of the CDR3 is TGTGCCAGCAGCCTAGCGGGGGGGTACGGAACAGATACGCAGTATTTT. Protein product: CASSLAGGYGTDTQYF.

This clonotype occurred a few times. The V and J genes are TRBV28 and TRBJ2-7; tentatively, D is TRBD2 (6 bases). V lost 3 bases and J lost 3, with 15 bases in between. CDR1 MDHEN and CDR2 SYDVKM come from the germline V gene. This CDR3 has 15 residues. CDR3 protein: CASSLYGAGFYEQYV. CDR3 bases: TGTGCCAGCAGTTTGTACGGGGCGGGGTTCTACGAGCAGTACGTC.

This clonotype came up many times. The V call is TRBV20-1, the J call TRBJ2-5; the match to TRBD1 covers 10 bases. Germline V gives CDR1 DFQATT, CDR2 SNEGSKA (reference sequence). The CDR3 is 15 amino acids. V was pared by 6 bases and J by 6 bases, with 13 bases of the junction left unmatched. The CDR3 loop is CSATVPDRGGKTQYF. CDR3 coding DNA: TGCAGTGCCACCGTTCCGGACAGGGGGGGAAAGACCCAGTACTTC.

This clonotype was found many times. The chain couples TRBV29-1 to TRBJ1-4; D not certain. Germline loops: CDR1 SQVTM, CDR2 ANQGSEA. This CDR3 comprises 12 residues. Between the trimmed V and J ends, which lost 4 bases and 3 bases, there was a span of 6 bases. The chain's CDR3 is CSVGGANEKLFF. The CDR3 DNA sequence: TGCAGCGTTGGGGGAGCTAATGAAAAACTGTTTTTT.

This clonotype was seen a handful of times. The chain employs TRBV5-1 and TRBJ2-2; possibly TRBD1 for D (6 bases). V was trimmed by 1 base and J by 0 bases, leaving 10 bases between them. CDR1 SGHRS and CDR2 YFSETQ come from the germline V gene. CDR3 length: 16 amino acids. The CDR3 DNA is TGCGCCAGCAGCTTGAGACAGGCCACGAACACCGGGGAGCTGTTTTTT. As protein: CASSLRQATNTGELFF.